This TCR beta chain was sequenced during a study of blood T cell repertoires in COVID-19. Authors' analysis steps: Amplification of reference gene primers was used by the study to estimate nucleated cell counts. Assay: immunoSEQ multiplex PCR; the TCRdb copy retains only in-frame clones and omits some. V, J and clone size were drawn from that table, and D and trimming were deduced from the DNA. The sample has some 320,000 clones; 88% are singletons. This clonotype was obtained from a woman in her thirties who had recovered from COVID-19. Sequences were obtained from peripheral blood.

CDR3 in DNA: TGTGCCAGCATTAAGGGCGGGGGCTACGAGCAGTACTTC. This gives the protein CASIKGGGYEQYF. The rearrangement uses TRBV2 and TRBJ2-7; 7 nucleotides match TRBD2. After removal of 7 bases from V and 3 bases from J, the junction contained 6 bases not matched to a gene. CDR1 and CDR2 (germline): SNHLY, FYNNEI. There are 13 residues in the CDR3.